The 32 T cell receptor beta chains reported below all come from one sample, sequenced in a study of T-cell memory formation after mild COVID-19 (TCRdb year 2021). The receptor library was made with 5' RACE. The data were produced on an Illumina NovaSeq 6000. TCRdb reprocessed the public reads (quality trimming at Q25 with fastp, clone calling with MiXCR) and kept in-frame beta chains. Each entry is one CDR3 protein sequence, shown with its most common DNA and genes. The sample data list roughly 200,000 distinct CDR3 sequences, and 15% to 20% of these were observed just once. The ten largest make up about 2.1% of the sample. The sequencing sample was made of PBMCs or a T cell subset sorted from them (not recorded which). These receptors came from an adult woman who had mild COVID-19 (a few samples of this study predate the infection). The sample titles of this study are shuffled in the database, so cell type and time point are left out; the donor was told from shared clones.

This clonotype was seen more than once but under ten times. The rearrangement links TRBV7-2 to TRBJ1-2; 8 nucleotides match TRBD1. The trim removed 6 bases at V and 2 bases at J, leaving 5 bases unmatched. CDR1 SGHTA and CDR2 FQGNSA come from the germline V gene. CDR3 size: 14 residues. The CDR3 protein is CASRSRGLNYGYTF. The CDR3 region has the DNA TGTGCCAGCAGAAGCAGGGGGCTAAACTATGGCTACACCTTC.

This sequence joins TRBV4-1 and TRBJ2-1; no clear D gene. Germline loops: CDR1 MGHRA, CDR2 YSYEKL. Trimming removed 4 bases at V and 6 bases at J, with 25 bases between. This CDR3 has 18 amino acids. The CDR3 DNA sequence: TGCGCCAGCAGCCCAAGTCGCGTGTTTAGTCCCTTGGGCAATGAGCAGTTCTTC. Translated, it gives CASSPSRVFSPLGNEQFF.

The genes are TRBV10-3 and TRBJ2-7; unclear D gene. Germline V CDR1 and CDR2: ENHRY, SYGVKD. This CDR3 has 13 amino acids. Trimming stripped 5 bases from V and 3 bases from J, with 11 bases between. CDR3 sequence reads: CAISRTQNYEQYF. DNA for the CDR3: TGTGCCATCAGTAGGACGCAAAACTACGAGCAGTACTTC.

In its sample, this clonotype was seen many times. The V and J genes are TRBV7-2 and TRBJ2-7, with TRBD2 matching 9 bases. Germline CDR1 SGHTA, CDR2 FQGNSA. The ends lost 1 base at V and 4 bases at J; junction bases unmatched: 5. This CDR3 comprises 15 residues. CDR3 nucleotides: TGTGCCAGCAGCTTAGGTGCTAGCGGGATTTACGAGCAGTACTTC. Translated, it gives CASSLGASGIYEQYF. Together with reference TRBV7-2 and TRBJ2-7, the CDR3 gives the full variable domain: GAGVSQSPSNKVTEKGKDVELRCDPISGHTALYWYRQSLGQGLEFLIYFQGNSAPDKSGLPSDRFSAERTGGSVSTLTIQRTQQEDSAVYLCASSLGASGIYEQYFGPGTRLTVT.

The J gene is TRBJ1-5, the V gene TRBV12-3 or TRBV12-4, with D possibly TRBD1 on 6 matching bases. V was trimmed by 7 bases and J by 0 bases, leaving 16 bases between them. The CDR3 sequence is 16 residues long. CDR3 coding DNA: TGTGCCAGCAACTCACGTTGGACAGCTAGCAATCAGCCCCAGCATTTT. This sequence encodes CASNSRWTASNQPQHF.

This clonotype occurred a few times. The chain recombines TRBV6-6 with TRBJ2-1; TRBD1 aligns across 7 bases. The CDR3 sequence is 15 residues long. Germline values: CDR1 MNHNY, CDR2 SVGAGI (reference sequence). V lost 5 bases to trimming and J lost 12 bases; unmatched junction nucleotides: 16. CDR3 residues: CASSPASGTVGRQFF. In DNA, the CDR3 is TGTGCCAGCAGTCCCGCCTCCGGGACAGTGGGGCGGCAGTTCTTC.

V gene TRBV20-1 combines with J gene TRBJ2-5; D uncertain. V was trimmed by 1 base and J by 7 bases, leaving 7 bases between them. Germline V gene sequence: CDR1 DFQATT, CDR2 SNEGSKA (reference sequence). This CDR3 is 11 amino acids long. The CDR3 bases are TGCAGTGCTAGAGGAGCTGGGACCCAGTACTTC. Its translation: CSARGAGTQYF.

This clonotype was recorded a few times. The chain combines TRBV7-8 with TRBJ2-1; 9 bases align to TRBD1. V shed 7 bases, J shed 7 bases, and the junction held 11 bases outside the gene matches. CDR3 length: 15 residues. Germline CDR1 reads SGHVS; CDR2 reads FQNEAQ. CDR3 sequence (DNA): TGTGCCAGCACCAGTCACCACAGGGGGCCGAATGAGCAGTTCTTC. This codes for CASTSHHRGPNEQFF. Looking up the rest from reference TRBV7-8 and TRBJ2-1 gives the full variable domain: GAGVSQSPRYKVAKRGQDVALRCDPISGHVSLFWYQQALGQGPEFLTYFQNEAQLDKSGLPSDRFFAERPEGSVSTLKIQRTQQEDSAVYLCASTSHHRGPNEQFFGPGTRLTVL.

This clonotype was detected only a few times. The gene calls are TRBV7-8 and TRBJ2-1; TRBD2 agrees at 10 bases. This CDR3 has 16 residues. The trim removed 1 base at V and 4 bases at J, leaving 4 bases unmatched. From germline, CDR1 is SGHVS and CDR2 FQNEAQ. The CDR3 here is CASSLGSGRAYNEQFF. CDR3 DNA: TGTGCCAGCAGCTTAGGGAGCGGGAGGGCGTACAATGAGCAGTTCTTC.

The sample holds a few counts of this clonotype. This chain connects TRBV7-9 to TRBJ1-6; a weak D match, TRBD1 (5 bases). CDR3 length: 13 amino acids. The germline gives CDR1 SEHNR, CDR2 FQNEAQ (reference sequence). V lost 0 bases and J 9 bases, leaving 6 bases between the germline ends. The CDR3 protein is CASSLAQGSPLHF. CDR3 in DNA: TGTGCCAGCAGCTTAGCGCAGGGTTCACCCCTCCACTTT. The full variable domain, with the rest looked up from reference TRBV7-9 and TRBJ1-6, is DTGVSQNPRHKITKRGQNVTFRCDPISEHNRLYWYRQTLGQGPEFLTYFQNEAQLEKSRLLSDRFSAERPKGSFSTLEIQRTEQGDSAMYLCASSLAQGSPLHFGNGTRLTVT.

This clonotype occurred a few times. The chain carries TRBV5-1 and TRBJ1-5; possible D gene TRBD1, 6 bases. There are 12 residues in the CDR3. The germline CDR1 and CDR2 sequences are SGHRS and YFSETQ. The V end lost 4 bases, the J end lost 8 bases, and 10 bases lay between the germline ends. DNA of the CDR3: TGCGCCAGCAGCCGGAGGACAGAGCCCCAGCATTTT. As protein: CASSRRTEPQHF.

This clonotype was observed a few times. V and J are TRBV19 and TRBJ1-1; D is uncertain. Trimming took off 5 bases at V and 0 bases at J, with 10 bases between the two ends. Germline CDR1 and CDR2: LNHDA and SQIVND (reference sequence). The CDR3 has 14 amino acids. This CDR3 is CASSQDRMNTEAFF. Written as DNA, the CDR3 is TGTGCCAGTAGTCAGGACCGAATGAACACTGAAGCTTTCTTT. The variable domain in full, completed from reference TRBV19 and TRBJ1-1, reads DGGITQSPKYLFRKEGQNVTLSCEQNLNHDAMYWYRQDPGQGLRLIYYSQIVNDFQKGDIAEGYSVSREKKESFPLTVTSAQKNPTAFYLCASSQDRMNTEAFFGQGTRLTVV.

V is TRBV10-3 and J is TRBJ2-7; 10 nucleotides match TRBD2. Germline values: CDR1 ENHRY, CDR2 SYGVKD. After removal of 10 bases from V and 5 bases from J, the junction contained 11 bases not matched to a gene. There are 14 residues in the CDR3. The CDR3 region is CATLNLAGADEQYF. Written as DNA, the CDR3 is TGTGCCACCCTGAACCTAGCGGGAGCCGACGAGCAGTACTTC.

This clonotype showed up just a few times. The gene calls are TRBV12-3 or TRBV12-4 and TRBJ2-7; D is perhaps TRBD2 (5 bases). The V and J ends lost 0 bases and 2 bases respectively, with 8 bases between them. CDR3 length: 14 amino acids. CDR3 nucleotide sequence: TGTGCCAGCAGTTTAGCGGGAGAGACCTACGAGCAGTACTTC. Its translation is CASSLAGETYEQYF.

The chain joins TRBV30 to TRBJ1-1; weak D call: TRBD1 (5 bases). Trimming removed 3 bases at V and 5 bases at J, with 10 bases between. CDR1 and CDR2 from the germline V gene are GTSNPN and SVGIG (reference sequence). This CDR3 comprises 12 residues. The CDR3: CAWSRRQTEAFF. DNA for the CDR3: TGTGCCTGGAGCCGACGACAGACTGAAGCTTTCTTT. Full variable domain (missing parts from reference TRBV30 and TRBJ1-1): SQTIHQWPATLVQPVGSPLSLECTVEGTSNPNLYWYRQAAGRGLQLLFYSVGIGQISSEVPQNLSASRPQDRQFILSSKKLLLSDSGFYLCAWSRRQTEAFFGQGTRLTVV.

The J gene is TRBJ2-1, the V gene TRBV4-1, with D uncertain. V was shortened by 3 bases and J by 4 bases, with 16 bases between the two germline ends. Germline loops: CDR1 MGHRA, CDR2 YSYEKL. This CDR3 spans 16 amino acids. CDR3 sequence (DNA): TGCGCCAGCAGCCACGGGTACGCGGTGGTGTACAATGAGCAGTTCTTC. Residues: CASSHGYAVVYNEQFF.

This clonotype came up a few times. The rearrangement links TRBV3-1 to TRBJ2-2; D is unclear. Germline assignment: CDR1 LGHDT and CDR2 YNNKEL (reference sequence). The germline V and J ends were trimmed by 5 bases and 6 bases, with 19 bases remaining between them. The CDR3 has 16 residues. In nucleotides, the CDR3 is TGTGCCAGCAGCTCCGAGACTGAAGCTGGGTCCGGGGAGCTGTTTTTT. It translates to CASSSETEAGSGELFF.

V gene TRBV29-1 combines with J gene TRBJ1-2; weak D call: TRBD1 (5 bases). Germline V gene data show CDR1 as SQVTM and CDR2 as ANQGSEA. This CDR3 region has 12 residues. The ends were cut back, 3 bases at V and 8 bases at J, with 13 bases in the middle. The CDR3: CSVERGGGGYTF. CDR3 DNA: TGCAGCGTTGAGAGGGGAGGAGGGGGCTACACCTTC.

This clonotype came up many times. V usage is TRBV10-3 and J usage is TRBJ2-7; no clear D gene. CDR1 and CDR2 from the germline V gene are ENHRY and SYGVKD. Trimming removed 3 bases at V and 3 bases at J, with 6 bases between. This CDR3 region has 12 residues. CDR3 sequence: CAISDGLYEQYF. In DNA, the CDR3 is TGTGCCATCAGTGATGGCCTCTACGAGCAGTACTTC.

The chain links TRBV7-6 to TRBJ2-1; tentatively, D is TRBD2 (5 bases). CDR1 and CDR2 (germline): SGHVS, FNYEAQ. The CDR3 covers 13 residues. Trimming left V 5 bases short and J 9 bases short, with 14 bases between. CDR3 residues: CASSPTISGEQFF. DNA of the CDR3: TGTGCCAGCAGCCCGACTATCAGTGGTGAGCAGTTCTTC.

The CDR3 coding sequence is TGTGCCAGCAGCTTAGCTGACCTCCACTATGGCTACACCTTC. It translates to CASSLADLHYGYTF. The chain couples TRBV7-8 to TRBJ1-2, with D unclear. The germline V gene has CDR1 SGHVS and CDR2 FQNEAQ. The CDR3 totals 14 residues. V was trimmed by 0 bases and J by 3 bases, leaving 8 bases between them.

The V and J genes are TRBV30 and TRBJ1-1; 9 nucleotides agree with TRBD1. Germline V lookup: CDR1 GTSNPN, CDR2 SVGIG (reference sequence). The V segment lost 3 bases and the J segment 5 bases; nucleotides outside the gene matches: 4. The length of the CDR3 is 13 residues. The CDR3: CAWRGQGWTEAFF. In nucleotides, the CDR3 is TGTGCCTGGAGAGGACAGGGGTGGACTGAAGCTTTCTTT. Full variable domain (outside the CDR3, taken from reference TRBV30 and TRBJ1-1): SQTIHQWPATLVQPVGSPLSLECTVEGTSNPNLYWYRQAAGRGLQLLFYSVGIGQISSEVPQNLSASRPQDRQFILSSKKLLLSDSGFYLCAWRGQGWTEAFFGQGTRLTVV.

On this clonotype: A junction end diverges from the germline sequence, so it may reflect a read error. The CDR3 nucleotides read TGCGCCAGCATAGACGAACCCCGAAACTTTCAGTACTTC. This encodes CASIDEPRNFQYF. The rearrangement joins TRBV10-2 to TRBJ2-4; no reliable D call. The germline gives CDR1 WSHSY, CDR2 SAAADI. The CDR3 length is 13 residues.

DNA of the CDR3: TGTGCCAGCAGTGAAAGAACAGTTGGGTCGAGAACTGAAGCTTTCTTT. Protein product: CASSERTVGSRTEAFF. The chain combines TRBV6-1 with TRBJ1-1; D remains unclear. Germline V gives CDR1 MNHNS, CDR2 SASEGT. V lost 2 bases and J 5 bases, leaving 18 bases between the germline ends. The CDR3 extends over 16 amino acids.

The chain has TRBV5-6 and TRBJ1-3; a weak D match, TRBD1 (5 bases). The germline V and J ends were trimmed by 3 bases and 3 bases, with 7 bases remaining between them. Per germline, CDR1 SGHDT and CDR2 YYEEEE. This CDR3 region has 13 residues. CDR3 residues: CASSSTGGNTIYF. In nucleotides, the CDR3 is TGTGCCAGCAGCTCTACAGGTGGAAACACCATATATTTT.

The chain recombines TRBV18 with TRBJ2-1; unclear D gene. Germline V gene sequence: CDR1 KGHSH, CDR2 LQKENI. Trimming left V 3 bases short and J 7 bases short, with 10 bases between. The CDR3 totals 13 residues. CDR3: CASSPRLGNEQFF. CDR3 nucleotides: TGTGCCAGCTCACCCCGGTTGGGGAATGAGCAGTTCTTC.

V usage is TRBV20-1 and J usage is TRBJ1-5; TRBD1 agrees at 7 bases. V lost 0 bases to trimming and J lost 10 bases; unmatched junction nucleotides: 6. The CDR3 consists of 13 residues. CDR1 and CDR2 from the germline V gene are DFQATT and SNEGSKA (reference sequence). CDR3 bases: TGCAGTGCTAGAGAGGACAGGCACAGCCCCCAGCATTTT. Its protein product is CSAREDRHSPQHF.

This clonotype was detected only a few times. This chain links TRBV7-2 with TRBJ2-3, with D possibly TRBD1 on 6 matching bases. Germline CDR1 and CDR2: SGHTA and FQGNSA. V was trimmed by 4 bases and J by 7 bases, leaving 9 bases between them. There are 12 residues in the CDR3. The CDR3 is CASSSDSHTQYF. The CDR3 DNA sequence: TGTGCCAGCAGCTCGGACAGCCATACGCAGTATTTT.

This clonotype was observed many times. The rearrangement joins TRBV12-3 or TRBV12-4 to TRBJ2-2, with unresolved D. Between the trimmed V and J ends, which lost 8 bases and 5 bases, there was a span of 15 bases. This CDR3 comprises 14 residues. The CDR3 loop is CASSSSGPTGELFF. Written as DNA, the CDR3 is TGTGCCAGCTCCTCGAGTGGACCGACCGGGGAGCTGTTTTTT.

V is TRBV6-2 or TRBV6-3 and J is TRBJ2-1, with 8 positions matching TRBD2. This CDR3 contains 17 residues. V shed 2 bases and J 2 bases; nucleotides not matched to a gene: 8. Germline V lookup: CDR1 MNHEY, CDR2 SVGEGT. CDR3 DNA: TGTGCCAGCAGTTACGCAGTAACTAGCGGAGCCTACAATGAGCAGTTCTTC. It codes for CASSYAVTSGAYNEQFF.

The chain couples TRBV5-1 to TRBJ2-1; TRBD2 matches 7 bases. The CDR3 length is 16 residues. V shed 0 bases and J 9 bases; nucleotides not matched to a gene: 12. CDR1 and CDR2 (germline): SGHRS, YFSETQ. CDR3 sequence reads: CASSLAPSGVLGEQFF. The CDR3 DNA reads as TGCGCCAGCAGCTTGGCCCCTAGCGGAGTCCTTGGTGAGCAGTTCTTC.

The table lists this clonotype with a few counts. V is TRBV7-9 and J is TRBJ2-1, with 7 bases aligning to TRBD2. CDR3 length: 15 residues. Germline assignment: CDR1 SEHNR and CDR2 FQNEAQ (reference sequence). V lost 1 base, J lost 5 bases, and 5 bases stayed unmatched. Written as DNA, the CDR3 is TGTGCCAGCAGCTTAGTTGGAGCGGGGAACAATGAGCAGTTCTTC. Protein product: CASSLVGAGNNEQFF.